The sequence of this TCR beta chain was determined in a study of regulatory T cells in long-lasting Graves disease (TCRdb year 2021). At the level of the whole study: Persistent Graves' disease was defined as antithyroid drug treatment for over 5 years with persistently positive TSH receptor autoantibodies. Persistent Graves' disease patients were compared with newly diagnosed Graves' disease patients by peripheral blood TCR sequencing and RNA sequencing. The study was registered as a clinical trial and conducted in China. A total of some 33 samples were covered by TCR sequencing, comprising some 13 persistent and around 20 newly diagnosed Graves' disease patients. Persistent Graves' disease patients in the clinical cohort had taken antithyroid drugs for roughly ten years on average.

The germline V gene provides CDR1 MNHEY and CDR2 SVGAGI. Spanning cysteine to phenylalanine, the CDR3 consists of 13 amino acids. Here the CDR3 DNA is all that survives: 39 bases in frame from base 1. V gives up 2 bases and J gives up 7 bases, and the segment between their germline ends measures 9 bases. Libraries were prepared through multiplex PCR. For sequencing, an Illumina HiSeq 4000 was employed. iRepertoire HTBI primers and Arm-PCR amplification of CDR3 regions were used to construct TCR beta libraries. Before sequencing, the PCR products went through gel purification. Turning to the authors' computational methods: A total of fewer than 80 TRBV and 14 TRBJ segments were identified across samples and were used for gene usage analysis of CDR3 amino acid clonotypes. COPE and FqMerger were used to merge filtered high-quality paired reads into contigs. BLAST was used to align contigs to the IMGT TRBV, TRBD and TRBJ reference genes, and CDR3 was defined following IMGT. Highly expanded clones were defined as clonotypes with a frequency above 0.1%. Shannon entropy served as the measure of repertoire diversity, while the Gini coefficient captured V-J evenness. Public clonotypes were defined as clonotypes shared by more than one individual. TCRdb passed the public sequencing reads through fastp at Q25 and MiXCR, retaining productive beta sequences. Every entry covers one CDR3 protein and lists the most common genes and DNA from its rows. None of the V and J calls come from the authors' own analysis; TCRdb made them. Counted in this sample were 500,000 to 700,000 distinct CDR3 sequences; about 30% of them appeared once. In total, the top ten clones hold 40% to 50% of the sample.

This clonotype was recorded a few times. The antigen it binds to is not known. Base-call qualities are not available, and no considerably larger clone is one nucleotide away. Results and caveats for the whole study, not just this receptor: Sequencing and analysis were restricted to the TCR beta chain. A larger number of public clonotypes was shared among persistent patients (2,741) than among newly diagnosed patients (approximately 1,000). The small sample size was acknowledged by the authors as a limitation that may reduce accuracy. Only peripheral blood was studied, because thyroid tissue, the primary lesion, was inaccessible. TRBV28, TRBJ1-2 and TRBJ2-5 were preferentially used in persistent disease, while TRBV20-1 and TRBJ2-1 were favored in newly diagnosed disease. Compared with newly diagnosed patients, patients with persistent Graves' disease had lower TCR Shannon entropy and fewer highly expanded clones, which suggests clonal expansion.

What this sample's time point label stands for: persistent/refractory GD, antithyroid drugs over 5 years with positive TRAb. RNA was extracted from PBMCs in TRIzol for both TCR sequencing and RNA sequencing. The diagnosis of Graves' disease followed American Thyroid Association guidelines. The patients came from an endocrinology department in Xi'an, China. Each patient gave about 8.1 milliliters of peripheral blood, collected in an EDTA anticoagulant tube. Ficoll Paque Plus density gradient separation was used to isolate PBMCs, and no further T cell sorting was performed. An Agilent 2100 Bioanalyzer and agarose gel were used to check RNA quality, while a NanoDrop 2000 measured RNA concentration.

This receptor was identified in a female donor with Graves disease. The sequencing here drew on peripheral blood mononuclear cells (PBMCs), taken when the disease was refractory, from a patient treated with antithyroid drugs. The rearranged segments are TRBV6-5 and TRBJ1-3, with no confidently assigned D gene. CDR3 sequence: CASSYKGSNTIYF. The nucleotide sequence is TGTGCCAGCAGTTACAAAGGGTCTAACACCATATATTTT.